This passage covers 30 T cell receptor beta chains from one sample sequenced in a study of blood T cell repertoires in COVID-19. Libraries were prepared by immunoSEQ multiplex PCR; TCRdb keeps only in-frame clonotypes and omits some of them. Seen here are nearly 350,000 clones, around 88% observed once, and the top ten hold almost 3%. Sequencing was performed on peripheral blood. These TCRs come from a man aged 30-40 years with active or convalescent COVID-19.

The chain employs TRBV4-3 and TRBJ2-3; 7 positions agree with TRBD2. The CDR3 has 15 residues. V trimming: 5 bases; J trimming: 6 bases; junction bases outside the gene matches: 11. Germline loops: CDR1 LGHNA, CDR2 YSLEER. The CDR3 DNA follows: TGCGCCAGCAGCGCCGGGAGGCGAACGGGGGATACGCAGTATTTT. It translates to CASSAGRRTGDTQYF.

This chain connects TRBV7-2 to TRBJ2-7, with 11 bases that match TRBD2. CDR3 size: 16 residues. In germline, CDR1 is SGHTA, CDR2 FQGNSA. The V and J ends lost 5 bases and 0 bases, in that order; junction bases with no gene match: 6. The CDR3 loop is CASSLRLAGSSYEQYF. The DNA of the CDR3 is TGTGCCAGCAGCCTAAGACTAGCGGGAAGCTCCTACGAGCAGTACTTC. The whole variable domain, remainder taken from reference TRBV7-2 and TRBJ2-7, is GAGVSQSPSNKVTEKGKDVELRCDPISGHTALYWYRQSLGQGLEFLIYFQGNSAPDKSGLPSDRFSAERTGGSVSTLTIQRTQQEDSAVYLCASSLRLAGSSYEQYFGPGTRLTVT.

The chain combines TRBV30 with TRBJ2-7; 10 bases agree with TRBD1. Germline V gives CDR1 GTSNPN, CDR2 SVGIG (reference sequence). Trimming removed 0 bases from V and 5 bases from J; junction bases left unmatched: 7. The CDR3 runs to 15 residues. The CDR3 loop is CAWSVGTGARDEQYF. As DNA, the CDR3 is TGTGCCTGGAGTGTAGGGACAGGGGCTAGGGACGAGCAGTACTTC.

J is TRBJ2-7 and V is TRBV9; 9 bases map to TRBD2. Unmatched junction bases numbered 2, after V lost 0 bases and J lost 4 bases. CDR1 is SGDLS, CDR2 YYNGEE, per germline. This CDR3 spans 14 amino acids. The CDR3 nucleotides read TGTGCCAGCAGCGTAGGTCTAGCGGGGTACGAGCAGTACTTC. This sequence encodes CASSVGLAGYEQYF.

The V and J genes are TRBV7-9 and TRBJ2-5; tentatively, D is TRBD2 (6 bases). The germline V gene has CDR1 SEHNR and CDR2 FQNEAQ (reference sequence). Trimming stripped 3 bases from V and 4 bases from J, with 12 bases between. This CDR3 is 14 amino acids long. The CDR3 loop is CASSLEAGRETQYF. The CDR3 bases are TGTGCCAGCAGCTTGGAGGCGGGGAGAGAGACCCAGTACTTC.

This clone was detected once. The rearrangement joins TRBV4-2 to TRBJ2-5, with 7 bases identical to TRBD2. This CDR3 has 16 amino acids. Per germline, CDR1 LGHNA and CDR2 YNFKEQ. Unmatched junction bases numbered 8, after V lost 0 bases and J lost 4 bases. CDR3 nucleotides: TGTGCCAGCAGCCAAGAGGCGGGAGCAAAAGGAGAGACCCAGTACTTC. This sequence encodes CASSQEAGAKGETQYF.

The V and J genes are TRBV19 and TRBJ1-5; D gene unclear. CDR1 and CDR2 (germline): LNHDA, SQIVND (reference sequence). This CDR3 contains 13 residues. Between the trimmed V and J ends, which lost 5 bases and 2 bases, there was a span of 7 bases. The CDR3 DNA sequence: TGTGCCAGTAGTCCCCGTGGCAATCAGCCCCAGCATTTT. This codes for CASSPRGNQPQHF.

The chain joins TRBV28 to TRBJ2-2, with 11 bases matching TRBD2. Germline lookup yields CDR1 MDHEN and CDR2 SYDVKM. The CDR3 runs 19 residues. J gave up 2 bases and V 4 bases, and 12 bases lay outside the gene matches. The CDR3 nucleotides read TGTGCCAGCAGTTCCGTCCCTTTAGCGGGAGGGTTTAACACCGGGGAGCTGTTTTTT. It yields the protein CASSSVPLAGGFNTGELFF.

The V and J genes are TRBV19 and TRBJ2-3; 8 nucleotides align to TRBD1. Germline V CDR1 and CDR2: LNHDA, SQIVND (reference sequence). The CDR3 runs 12 residues. J gave up 4 bases and V 9 bases, and 3 bases lay outside the gene matches. In DNA, the CDR3 is TGTGCCAGCAGGGGGCCGGCAGATACGCAGTATTTT. Protein product: CASRGPADTQYF.

This clone has a handful of counts. The rearrangement uses TRBV19 and TRBJ2-1; 12 nucleotides align to TRBD2. J was trimmed by 4 bases and V by 8 bases; bases with no gene match: 3. The germline CDR1 and CDR2 sequences are LNHDA and SQIVND (reference sequence). The CDR3 runs 14 residues. CDR3 in DNA: TGTGCCAGTGATACTAGCGGGGGGTACAATGAGCAGTTCTTC. As protein: CASDTSGGYNEQFF.

The chain couples TRBV24-1 to TRBJ1-5; D may be TRBD1 (5 bases). V lost 3 bases and J lost 1, with 15 bases in between. Germline CDR1 is KGHDR and CDR2 is SFDVKD. This CDR3 spans 17 amino acids. The CDR3 protein is CATSDEGRERSNQPQHF. The CDR3 DNA follows: TGTGCCACCAGTGATGAAGGCAGGGAACGGAGCAATCAGCCCCAGCATTTT.

The V call is TRBV28, the J call TRBJ1-2, with D possibly being TRBD1 (6 bases). This CDR3 region has 14 residues. The V gene's germline CDR1 is MDHEN and CDR2 SYDVKM. V lost 2 bases and J lost 8, with 15 bases in between. CDR3 bases: TGTGCCAGCAGTTTAAGGGGGTGGGGTGGAGGCTACACCTTC. Amino acids: CASSLRGWGGGYTF.

The chain employs TRBV11-2 and TRBJ2-1; 10 bases are a match to TRBD2. The V gene end was trimmed by 11 bases and the J gene end by 6 bases; junction bases not matched to a gene: 16. CDR1 and CDR2 (germline): SGHAT, FQNNGV. There are 16 residues in the CDR3. The CDR3 loop reads CASRMSQRGGSNEQFF. The CDR3 coding sequence is TGTGCCTCCCGGATGTCGCAGCGGGGGGGTTCCAATGAGCAGTTCTTC.

The rearrangement uses TRBV6-4 and TRBJ2-7; D is unresolved. The CDR3 extends over 14 amino acids. Germline values: CDR1 MRHNA, CDR2 SNTAGT. V shed 8 bases and J shed 0 bases, with 14 bases lying between them. CDR3 sequence reads: CASLEGGSSYEQYF. The CDR3 coding sequence is TGTGCCAGCCTCGAAGGCGGAAGCTCCTACGAGCAGTACTTC.

V and J are TRBV7-6 and TRBJ2-1, with 9 bases matching TRBD2. The CDR3 runs 17 residues. Germline V gene data show CDR1 as SGHVS and CDR2 as FNYEAQ. Germline trimming cut 3 bases from V and 5 bases from J; bases unmatched to any gene: 11. The CDR3, as DNA: TGTGCCAGCAGCTTGGCCCGACTAGCGGTAACACACAATGAGCAGTTCTTC. This translates into CASSLARLAVTHNEQFF.

This sequence joins TRBV5-4 and TRBJ1-4, with a tentative D call TRBD1 (6 bases). Trimming left V 4 bases short and J 0 bases short, with 22 bases between. Germline CDR1 and CDR2: SGHNT and YYREEE (reference sequence). The CDR3 totals 19 residues. The DNA of the CDR3 is TGTGCCAGCAGCCACTCCTCGGGGGGCGCCGCCGCAACTAATGAAAAACTGTTTTTT. Protein product: CASSHSSGGAAATNEKLFF.

This clone occurred once. The CDR3 sequence: CAWSVGGEGYTF. The CDR3 DNA reads as TGTGCCTGGAGTGTGGGGGGAGAGGGCTACACCTTC. This chain joins TRBV30 and TRBJ1-2, with a possible D match to TRBD1 (5 bases). The ends were cut back, 0 bases at V and 8 bases at J, with 10 bases in the middle. The CDR3 is 12 residues long. Germline V lookup: CDR1 GTSNPN, CDR2 SVGIG (reference sequence).

The chain links TRBV7-9 to TRBJ1-2; 10 bases agree with TRBD1. V was pared by 6 bases and J by 2 bases, with 6 bases of the junction left unmatched. CDR3 size: 15 residues. Per the germline V gene, CDR1 is SEHNR and CDR2 is FQNEAQ (reference sequence). The CDR3 reads CASSSSDRGNYGYTF. The CDR3 region has the DNA TGTGCCAGCAGTTCCTCGGACAGGGGGAACTATGGCTACACCTTC. The whole variable domain, remainder taken from reference TRBV7-9 and TRBJ1-2, is DTGVSQNPRHKITKRGQNVTFRCDPISEHNRLYWYRQTLGQGPEFLTYFQNEAQLEKSRLLSDRFSAERPKGSFSTLEIQRTEQGDSAMYLCASSSSDRGNYGYTFGSGTRLTVV.

The V call is TRBV15, the J call TRBJ1-3; no definite D call. With 8 bases removed from V and 3 bases from J, the gap between germline ends came to 11 bases. Germline-derived CDR1 and CDR2 are LNHNV and YYDKDF (reference sequence). The CDR3 covers 13 residues. The CDR3 loop reads CATRDNGGNTIYF. The CDR3 bases are TGTGCCACCCGAGACAACGGTGGAAACACCATATATTTT.

The table lists this clone with a few counts. The J gene is TRBJ2-3, the V gene TRBV7-3, with TRBD1 matching over 7 bases. This CDR3 has 15 residues. Germline CDR1 reads SGHTA; CDR2 reads FQGTGA. The trim removed 5 bases at V and 1 base at J, leaving 6 bases unmatched. The chain's CDR3 is CASSPRQGGTDTQYF. In DNA, the CDR3 is TGTGCCAGCAGCCCCCGACAGGGAGGCACAGATACGCAGTATTTT.

The J gene is TRBJ1-1, the V gene TRBV6-5, with unresolved D. The germline V and J ends were trimmed by 4 bases and 4 bases, with 10 bases remaining between them. The V gene's germline CDR1 is MNHEY and CDR2 SVGAGI. The CDR3 covers 13 residues. The CDR3, as DNA: TGTGCCAGCAGTTTGCGGGATGGCACTGAAGCTTTCTTT. Its protein is CASSLRDGTEAFF.

The J gene is TRBJ1-2, the V gene TRBV6-5, with D possibly matching TRBD1 (6 bases). The germline V gene encodes CDR1 MNHEY and CDR2 SVGAGI. The ends were cut back, 0 bases at V and 7 bases at J, with 15 bases in the middle. This CDR3 comprises 15 residues. The CDR3 nucleotides read TGTGCCAGCAGTTACTCGGGGGCACCTTTACGTGGCTACACCTTC. It specifies CASSYSGAPLRGYTF.

This clone came up a few times. The chain uses TRBV9 and TRBJ2-3, with 7 bases that match TRBD2. Germline V gene data show CDR1 as SGDLS and CDR2 as YYNGEE. The CDR3 length is 14 residues. V shed 5 bases and J 0 bases; nucleotides not matched to a gene: 3. The CDR3 DNA sequence: TGTGCCAGCAGGGGAGGGATTAGCACAGATACGCAGTATTTT. Protein: CASRGGISTDTQYF.

This clone has more than one count but fewer than ten. The chain employs TRBV7-9 and TRBJ2-7; D possibly corresponds to TRBD2 (5 bases). The CDR3 sequence is 14 residues long. Germline V gene lookup returns CDR1 SEHNR and CDR2 FQNEAQ (reference sequence). Trimming left V 0 bases short and J 3 bases short, with 9 bases between. CDR3 in amino acids: CASSLAGSHYEQYF. CDR3 DNA: TGTGCCAGCAGCTTAGCGGGGAGTCACTACGAGCAGTACTTC.

The CDR3 here is CASTKGDIQYF. CDR3 bases: TGTGCCAGCACCAAGGGGGACATTCAGTACTTC. The chain recombines TRBV12-3 or TRBV12-4 with TRBJ2-4, with a possible D match to TRBD1 (6 bases). The CDR3 has 11 residues. Trimming shortened V by 7 bases and J by 8 bases, and 9 bases separated the two germline ends.

This clone was observed a handful of times. The chain joins TRBV28 to TRBJ2-3; 8 nucleotides align to TRBD2. The germline CDR1 and CDR2 sequences are MDHEN and SYDVKM. The CDR3 contains 16 residues. V lost 6 bases and J lost 2; bases outside the gene matches: 10. CDR3 sequence: CASRAGGGSATDTQYF. CDR3 coding DNA: TGTGCCAGCAGAGCCGGGGGGGGCTCCGCCACAGATACGCAGTATTTT.

The rearrangement uses TRBV4-2 and TRBJ2-4; TRBD1 matches at 7 bases. The CDR3 spans 16 residues. V dropped 0 bases and J dropped 2; count of bases not matched to a gene: 4. Germline assignment: CDR1 LGHNA and CDR2 YNFKEQ. In DNA, the CDR3 is TGTGCCAGCAGCCAAGAAGGACAGGTCTCCAAAAACATTCAGTACTTC. Its protein product is CASSQEGQVSKNIQYF.

V is TRBV6-5 and J is TRBJ1-1; a weak D match, TRBD1 (6 bases). Germline V gives CDR1 MNHEY, CDR2 SVGAGI. V lost 10 bases to trimming and J lost 0 bases, with 15 bases between them. The CDR3 sequence is 14 residues long. The CDR3 bases are TGTGCCACCGGGGGGCCCTATATGAACACTGAAGCTTTCTTT. It encodes CATGGPYMNTEAFF.

CDR3: CASRRTPGTGELFF. Written as DNA, the CDR3 is TGTGCCAGCAGGCGGACCCCGGGGACCGGGGAGCTGTTTTTT. J is TRBJ2-2 and V is TRBV5-6, with D tentatively TRBD2 (5 bases). The V and J ends lost 5 bases and 5 bases respectively, with 13 bases between them. Germline CDR1 and CDR2: SGHDT and YYEEEE. The CDR3 loop spans 14 amino acids. Filled out from reference TRBV5-6 and TRBJ2-2, the complete variable domain reads DAGVTQSPTHLIKTRGQQVTLRCSPKSGHDTVSWYQQALGQGPQFIFQYYEEEERQRGNFPDRFSGHQFPNYSSELNVNALLLGDSALYLCASRRTPGTGELFFGEGSRLTVL.

V gene TRBV4-2 combines with J gene TRBJ1-1; D not certain. Per germline, CDR1 LGHNA and CDR2 YNFKEQ. The CDR3 has 12 residues. Trimming stripped 2 bases from V and 8 bases from J, with 9 bases between. The DNA of the CDR3 is TGTGCCAGCAGCCAAACCGGGAGCGAAGCTTTCTTT. Translating gives CASSQTGSEAFF.